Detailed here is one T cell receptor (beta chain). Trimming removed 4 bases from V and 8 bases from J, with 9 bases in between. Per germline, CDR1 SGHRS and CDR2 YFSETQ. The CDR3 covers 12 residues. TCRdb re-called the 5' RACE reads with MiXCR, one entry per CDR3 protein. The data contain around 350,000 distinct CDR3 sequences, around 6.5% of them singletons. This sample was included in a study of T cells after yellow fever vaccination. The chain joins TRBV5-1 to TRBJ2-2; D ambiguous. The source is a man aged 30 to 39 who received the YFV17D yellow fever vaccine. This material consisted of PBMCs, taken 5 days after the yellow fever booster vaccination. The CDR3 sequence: CASSPSFGELFF. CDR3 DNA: TGCGCCAGCAGCCCTTCATTTGGGGAGCTGTTTTTT. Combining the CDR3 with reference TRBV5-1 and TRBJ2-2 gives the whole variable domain KAGVTQTPRYLIKTRGQQVTLSCSPISGHRSVSWYQQTPGQGLQFLFEYFSETQRNKGNFPGRFSGRQFSNSRSEMNVSTLELGDSALYLCASSPSFGELFFGEGSRLTVL.